The next 2 T cell receptor beta chains were all read from a single sample in a study of blood T cell repertoires in COVID-19. Profiled with immunoSEQ multiplex PCR; TCRdb holds only in-frame clones, not every one. The sample lists about 220,000 clones; roughly 84% were seen once. Material: peripheral blood. The receptors were sampled from a woman of 80 years or more with acute or convalescent COVID-19.

This chain connects TRBV2 to TRBJ1-2; TRBD1 matches 9 bases. The CDR3 spans 14 residues. In germline, CDR1 is SNHLY, CDR2 FYNNEI. V was pared by 7 bases and J by 0 bases, with 3 bases of the junction left unmatched. CDR3 nucleotide sequence: TGTGCCAGCACGGGACAGGGCCCTAACTATGGCTACACCTTC. Protein: CASTGQGPNYGYTF.

This CDR3 reads CASSLTATNEKLFF. The CDR3 DNA follows: TGCGCCAGCAGCTTGACAGCAACTAATGAAAAACTGTTTTTT. This sequence joins TRBV5-1 and TRBJ1-4; D gene unclear. Trimming stripped 1 base from V and 0 bases from J, with 4 bases between. This CDR3 region has 14 residues. Germline lookup yields CDR1 SGHRS and CDR2 YFSETQ.